This note documents a single TCR beta chain sequence. This sample stems from a study of blood T cell repertoires in COVID-19. Study background: Whether acute or convalescent, the COVID-19 samples came from the United States, Italy and Spain. From T cells, B-cell-depleted T cells, or PBMCs came the material, which was cDNA or gDNA.

Assay: immunoSEQ multiplex PCR; the TCRdb copy retains only in-frame clones and omits some. The sample consists of fewer than 150,000 clones, more than 80% of them appearing once. The source of this sequence is a human donor in a cohort sampled during active COVID-19. Source material: peripheral blood.

The CDR3 reads CASGRTGGVYGYTF. CDR3 sequence (DNA): TGTGCTAGTGGTCGGACAGGGGGTGTCTATGGCTACACCTTC. This rearrangement joins TRBV12-5 to TRBJ1-2; 10 nucleotides align to TRBD1. V lost 5 bases, J lost 4 bases, and 4 bases stayed unmatched. CDR3 length equals 14 residues. Germline CDR1 and CDR2: LGHNT and FRNRAP.